A single sample gave rise to the 8 T cell receptor beta chains below, sequenced in a study of T-cell reconstitution after alpha-beta-depleted transplantation in children. The TCRbeta library was prepared with unique molecular identifiers. TCRdb redid the calling of the PCR reads with MiXCR, one entry per CDR3 protein. The data contain approximately 800,000 distinct CDR3 sequences, about 16% of them singletons. This specimen consisted of PBMCs, mostly from graft donor cells, obtained 360 days after TCRalphabeta/CD19-depleted stem cell transplant. The receptors here all came from a male patient younger than 18 who had a stem cell transplant for acute lymphoblastic leukemia, so the T cells may come from the graft donor.

The chain has TRBV5-1 and TRBJ2-2, with TRBD2 identical over 11 bases. J was trimmed by 6 bases and V by 4 bases; bases with no gene match: 8. CDR1 SGHRS and CDR2 YFSETQ come from the germline V gene. The CDR3 is 16 residues long. Here the CDR3 reads CASSPGTSGYAGELFF. CDR3 in DNA: TGCGCCAGCAGCCCGGGGACTAGCGGATATGCCGGGGAGCTGTTTTTT.

The chain joins TRBV12-3 or TRBV12-4 to TRBJ1-2, with D perhaps matching TRBD1 (6 bases). Trimming cost V 1 base and J 7 bases, with 13 bases left between them. This CDR3 is 14 amino acids long. DNA for the CDR3: TGTGCCAGCAGTTTAGGACAGGCGGGGAGTGGCTACACCTTC. Protein product: CASSLGQAGSGYTF.

This clonotype showed up just a few times. The chain is built from TRBV5-6 and TRBJ2-1; the D gene could be TRBD1 or TRBD2 (5 bases each). CDR1 SGHDT and CDR2 YYEEEE come from the germline V gene. The length of the CDR3 is 16 residues. V was clipped by 3 bases and J by 0 bases, with 13 bases between them. CDR3 coding DNA: TGTGCCAGCAGCTGGGGGTACTCCAGCTCCTACAATGAGCAGTTCTTC. This sequence encodes CASSWGYSSSYNEQFF.

This clonotype has only a few counts. Here the CDR3 DNA reads TGTGCCATCAGTGAGTCCAGTCTCGGGGTGGGGGAGACCCAGTACTTC. Translated: CAISESSLGVGETQYF. The rearrangement links TRBV10-3 to TRBJ2-5; tentatively, D is TRBD2 (5 bases). The CDR3 is made up of 16 amino acids. Germline-derived CDR1 and CDR2 are ENHRY and SYGVKD. Trimming took off 0 bases at V and 5 bases at J, with 16 bases between the two ends.

This chain connects TRBV5-6 to TRBJ2-7; TRBD1 aligns across 7 bases. The CDR3 has 14 residues. Germline trimming cut 6 bases from V and 2 bases from J; bases unmatched to any gene: 8. Germline assignment: CDR1 SGHDT and CDR2 YYEEEE. DNA of the CDR3: TGTGCCAGCACCAAGGACAGGTACGCCTACGAGCAGTACTTC. Translation: CASTKDRYAYEQYF.

This clonotype came up many times. V usage is TRBV7-6 and J usage is TRBJ2-2; D is perhaps TRBD2 (6 bases). Germline V lookup: CDR1 SGHVS, CDR2 FNYEAQ. This CDR3 spans 15 amino acids. V was cut by 4 bases and J by 4 bases, with 13 bases left in between. The CDR3 sequence: CASSYFQGGTGELFF. The CDR3 DNA follows: TGTGCCAGCAGCTACTTTCAGGGAGGCACCGGGGAGCTGTTTTTT.

Only a few counts were recorded for this clonotype. The V and J genes are TRBV4-1 and TRBJ2-1, with 7 bases lining up with TRBD2. CDR1 is MGHRA, CDR2 YSYEKL, per germline. The CDR3 sequence is 17 residues long. V was pared by 3 bases and J by 4 bases, with 12 bases of the junction left unmatched. The CDR3 coding sequence is TGCGCCAGCAGCCATCTCGGGGGGTGGGATTTATACAATGAGCAGTTCTTC. This encodes CASSHLGGWDLYNEQFF.

This clonotype has a count of ten or more. This chain uses TRBV11-2 with TRBJ2-1, with 11 bases matching TRBD2. After removal of 4 bases from V and 8 bases from J, the junction contained 13 bases not matched to a gene. CDR3 length: 17 residues. CDR1 is SGHAT and CDR2 is FQNNGV in the germline V gene. In DNA form, the CDR3 reads TGTGCCAGCAGCTCCCTAGAGGGGACTAGCGGATTCCATGAGCAGTTCTTC. It codes for CASSSLEGTSGFHEQFF.